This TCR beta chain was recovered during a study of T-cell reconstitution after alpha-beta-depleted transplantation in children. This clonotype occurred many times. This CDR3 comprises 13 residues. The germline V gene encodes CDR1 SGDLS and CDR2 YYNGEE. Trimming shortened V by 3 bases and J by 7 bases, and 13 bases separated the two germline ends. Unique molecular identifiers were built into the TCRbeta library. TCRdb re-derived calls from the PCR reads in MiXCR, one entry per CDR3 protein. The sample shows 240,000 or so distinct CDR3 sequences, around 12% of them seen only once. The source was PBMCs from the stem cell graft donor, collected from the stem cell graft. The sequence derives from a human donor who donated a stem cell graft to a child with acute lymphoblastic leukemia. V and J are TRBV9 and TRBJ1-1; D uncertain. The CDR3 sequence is CASSEWGSGEAFF. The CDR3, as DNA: TGTGCCAGCAGCGAGTGGGGTTCGGGTGAAGCTTTCTTT.